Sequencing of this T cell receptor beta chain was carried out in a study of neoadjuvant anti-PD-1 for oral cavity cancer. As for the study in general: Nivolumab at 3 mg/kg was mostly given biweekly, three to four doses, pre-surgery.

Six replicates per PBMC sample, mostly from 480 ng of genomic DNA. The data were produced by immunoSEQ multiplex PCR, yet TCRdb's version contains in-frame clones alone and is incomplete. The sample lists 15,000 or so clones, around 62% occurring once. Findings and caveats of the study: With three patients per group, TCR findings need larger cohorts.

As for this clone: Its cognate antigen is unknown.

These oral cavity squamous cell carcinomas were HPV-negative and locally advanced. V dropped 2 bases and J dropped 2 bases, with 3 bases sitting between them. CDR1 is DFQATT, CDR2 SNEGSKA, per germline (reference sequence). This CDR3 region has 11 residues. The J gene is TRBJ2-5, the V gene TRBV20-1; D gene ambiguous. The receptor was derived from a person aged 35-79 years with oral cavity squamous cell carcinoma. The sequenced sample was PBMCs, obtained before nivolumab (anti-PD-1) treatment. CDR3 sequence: CSARHQETQYF. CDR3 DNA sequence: TGCAGTGCTAGACATCAAGAGACCCAGTACTTC.